Listed below are T cell receptor beta chains from one sample, sequenced in a study of shared clonotypes between healthy human individuals. Only in-frame clones appear in the TCRdb table, and some are missing; sequencing was by immunoSEQ multiplex PCR. The data contain about 690,000 clones, around 90% of them singletons. Sample: memory CD8+ T cells from PBMCs. These receptor sequences come from a man between 18 and 35 years old in good health. Some clones in this sample may be carry-over from other donors' samples. Each CDR3 is given with its conserved first and last residue. D genes are given only for firm matches. The size entry is marked missing in some rows and otherwise reads once, few, many or a size class.

length	size	D	V	J	DNA	CDR3
14	NA	TRBD1	TRBV19	TRBJ1-5	TGTGCCAGTAGCCGGACAGGGGCCGGTCAGCCCCAGCATTTT	CASSRTGAGQPQHF
12	NA	NA	TRBV13	TRBJ1-4	TGTGCCAGCAGCCCCGGAGGTGAAAAACTGTTTTTT	CASSPGGEKLFF
16	NA	TRBD2	TRBV5-1	TRBJ2-7	TGCGCCAGCAGCTTGGAGCTAGCGGGTTCTGTCTACGAGCAGTACTTC	CASSLELAGSVYEQYF
14	once	TRBD2	TRBV6-5	TRBJ2-1	TGTGCCAGCAGTTACGCTAGCGGTTACAATGAGCAGTTCTTC	CASSYASGYNEQFF
14	NA	TRBD1	TRBV5-1	TRBJ1-2	TGCGCCAGCAGCTTCGGAGGGGGCGACTATGGCTACACCTTC	CASSFGGGDYGYTF
15	once	NA	TRBV15	TRBJ2-3	TGTGCCACCAGCAGTTTTGGAGGGAGCACAGATACGCAGTATTTT	CATSSFGGSTDTQYF
13	NA	TRBD2	TRBV10-1	TRBJ2-1	TGCGCCAGCAGTGTGGGACTAGCGAATGAGCAGTTCTTC	CASSVGLANEQFF
14	few	NA	TRBV4-3	TRBJ2-3	TGCGCCAGCAGCCAAAGCAAGGGACGGGATACGCAGTATTTT	CASSQSKGRDTQYF
12	once	NA	TRBV11-3	TRBJ2-7	TGTGCCAGCAGCTTGACCCCAGGAGAGCAGTACTTC	CASSLTPGEQYF
14	NA	NA	TRBV28	TRBJ2-6	TGTGCCAGCAGACCAGGGGCAAGGGCCAACGTCCTGACTTTC	CASRPGARANVLTF
16	NA	NA	TRBV5-4	TRBJ2-3	TGTGCCAGCAGCCCCGCGGCGGGGCCCAGCACAGATACGCAGTATTTT	CASSPAAGPSTDTQYF
16	NA	TRBD1	TRBV4-1	TRBJ1-2	TGCGCCAGCAGCCAACAGAACCAGGGGGGGCTATATGGCTACACCTTC	CASSQQNQGGLYGYTF
17	NA	NA	TRBV5-1	TRBJ1-2	TGCGCCAGCAGCTTGGTCGCCGGGCCCACCGCTAACTATGGCTACACCTTC	CASSLVAGPTANYGYTF
14	NA	NA	TRBV7-8	TRBJ2-7	TGTGCCAGCAGCCCCTCCGGCCGGGACTACGAGCAGTACTTC	CASSPSGRDYEQYF
16	NA	TRBD1	TRBV4-3	TRBJ2-7	TGCGCCAGCAGCCAAGAAGGTGGGGACAGGGGTTACGAGCAGTACTTC	CASSQEGGDRGYEQYF
16	once	TRBD1	TRBV9	TRBJ2-5	TGTGCCAGCAGCGCTTCCGGGACAGGGGGCCGGGAGACCCAGTACTTC	CASSASGTGGRETQYF
16	NA	TRBD2	TRBV11-2	TRBJ2-3	TGTGCCAGCAGGATGTTACTAGCGGGAGGCACAGATACGCAGTATTTT	CASRMLLAGGTDTQYF
12	once	NA	TRBV30	TRBJ2-7	TGTGCCTGGAGTGAGGAGATCTACGAGCAGTACTTC	CAWSEEIYEQYF
15	NA	NA	TRBV6-4	TRBJ2-1	TGTGCCAGCAGTAGCCGGGACGCCTCCTACAATGAGCAGTTCTTC	CASSSRDASYNEQFF
15	many	NA	TRBV19	TRBJ1-2	TGTGCCAGTAGTATAGTTTTTCGGGCGGACTATGGCTACACCTTC	CASSIVFRADYGYTF
16	NA	TRBD1	TRBV14	TRBJ1-1	TGTGCCAGCAGCCTTCCCCCGGGACAGGGGTACACTGAAGCTTTCTTT	CASSLPPGQGYTEAFF
14	NA	NA	TRBV7-8	TRBJ2-1	TGTGCCAGCAGCTTAGGGAACCCCTACAATGAGCAGTTCTTC	CASSLGNPYNEQFF
15	NA	TRBD2	TRBV7-9	TRBJ2-3	TGTGCCAGCAGCTTAGGCGGGAGTCACACAGATACGCAGTATTTT	CASSLGGSHTDTQYF
16	NA	NA	TRBV28	TRBJ2-2	TGTGCCAGCAGTTTATGGATCGGACAGCTCACCGGGGAGCTGTTTTTT	CASSLWIGQLTGELFF
14	NA	TRBD2	TRBV2	TRBJ2-1	TGTGCCAGCGGGGGGGGTAGCTCCTACAATGAGCAGTTCTTC	CASGGGSSYNEQFF
15	once	TRBD1	TRBV29-1	TRBJ2-7	TGCAGCGTTGAAGATAAAGGGGGCTTCTCCTACGAGCAGTACTTC	CSVEDKGGFSYEQYF
15	few	TRBD1	TRBV19	TRBJ2-1	TGTGCCAGTAGTCCCTCAGGGGGCGCCTACAATGAGCAGTTCTTC	CASSPSGGAYNEQFF
16	NA	TRBD2	TRBV11-2	TRBJ2-2	TGTGCCAGCAGCTTATTCAAGCGGGAGGGCCCCGGGGAGCTGTTTTTT	CASSLFKREGPGELFF
16	once	NA	TRBV4-2	TRBJ2-7	TGTGCCAGCAGCCAAGGGGAATGGGGTAGGGCCTACGAGCAGTACTTC	CASSQGEWGRAYEQYF
14	few	NA	TRBV6-5	TRBJ2-1	TGTGCCAGCAGTCAAGCCTCCAGGGGTGGTGAGCAGTTCTTC	CASSQASRGGEQFF
11	once	NA	TRBV5-1	TRBJ2-1	TGCGCCAGCAGCGTGTACAATGAGCAGTTCTTC	CASSVYNEQFF
12	NA	NA	TRBV11-2	TRBJ2-3	TGTGCCAGCAGCTTAGGACGAGATACGCAGTATTTT	CASSLGRDTQYF
15	once	NA	TRBV7-2	TRBJ1-3	TGTGCCAGCAGTCCCTATTTAAGGCTTCAGAACACCATATATTTT	CASSPYLRLQNTIYF
16	NA	NA	TRBV28	TRBJ1-4	TGTGCCAGCAGTTTCGCGTCCGGGCGGTCGAATGAAAAACTGTTTTTT	CASSFASGRSNEKLFF
10	NA	NA	TRBV28	TRBJ2-1	TGTGCCAGCAGTCGCGGTCGTTTGTTCTTC	CASSRGRLFF
14	NA	TRBD2	TRBV6-5	TRBJ2-2	TGTGCCAGCAGTTACGGGGGGGGCACCGGGGAGCTGTTTTTT	CASSYGGGTGELFF
16	NA	NA	TRBV5-1	TRBJ2-1	TGCGCCAGCAGCTTAATTGGAGGGGTTTCCTACAATGAGCAGTTCTTC	CASSLIGGVSYNEQFF
16	NA	TRBD2	TRBV27	TRBJ2-7	TGTGCCAGCAGTCCTCTTCCGAGCGGGGGCCCCTACGAGCAGTACTTC	CASSPLPSGGPYEQYF
16	few	NA	TRBV6-4	TRBJ2-1	TGTGCCAGCAGTGACTCAAAGGGAGAATCCTACAATGAGCAGTTCTTC	CASSDSKGESYNEQFF
14	NA	TRBD2	TRBV9	TRBJ2-2	TGTGCCAGCACCCTAGGGGAGGGGACCGGGGAGCTGTTTTTT	CASTLGEGTGELFF